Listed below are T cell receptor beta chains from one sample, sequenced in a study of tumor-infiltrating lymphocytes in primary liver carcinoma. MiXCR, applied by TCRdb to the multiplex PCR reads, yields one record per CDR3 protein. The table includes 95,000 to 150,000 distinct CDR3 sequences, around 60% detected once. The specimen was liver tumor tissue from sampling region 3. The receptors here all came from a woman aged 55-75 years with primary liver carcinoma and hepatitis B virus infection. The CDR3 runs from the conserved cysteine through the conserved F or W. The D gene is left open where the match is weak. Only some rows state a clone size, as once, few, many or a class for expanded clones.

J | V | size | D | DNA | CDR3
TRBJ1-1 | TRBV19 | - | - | TGTGCCAGTAGGAAACAGATGAACACTGAAGCTTTCTTT | CASRKQMNTEAFF
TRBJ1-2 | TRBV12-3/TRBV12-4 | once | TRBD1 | TGTGCCAGCAGTATTCGACAGGGTGGAGAGTACTACACCTTC | CASSIRQGGEYYTF
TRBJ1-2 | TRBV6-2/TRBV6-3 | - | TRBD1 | TGTGCCAGCAGTGAAACAGGGGGGCGCGGTTACACCTTC | CASSETGGRGYTF
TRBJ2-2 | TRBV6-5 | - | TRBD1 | TGTACCAGCAGTCGGGACAGGGAGGCCGGGGGGCTGTTTTTT | CTSSRDREAGGLFF
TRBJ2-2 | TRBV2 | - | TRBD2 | TGTGCCAGCAACAAGCGGGAGGCCGGGGAGCTGTTTTTT | CASNKREAGELFF
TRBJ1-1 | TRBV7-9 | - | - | TGTGCCAGTAAGGGCGGGGGGAACACTGAAGCTTTCTTT | CASKGGGNTEAFF
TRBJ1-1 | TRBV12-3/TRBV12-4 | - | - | TGTGCCAGCAGCCGTAGGGGGGGAGGGTTGAACACTGAAGCTTTCTTT | CASSRRGGGLNTEAFF
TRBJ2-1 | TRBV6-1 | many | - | TGTGCCAGCAGTGAAGAATGGTACTTCATCAATGAGCAGTTCTTC | CASSEEWYFINEQFF
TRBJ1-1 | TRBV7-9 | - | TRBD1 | TGTGCCAGCAGCCCGTTGGGACAGACGAACGCTGAAGCTTTCTTT | CASSPLGQTNAEAFF
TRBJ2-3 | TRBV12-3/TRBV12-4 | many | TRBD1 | TGTGCCAGCAGTTTAGGTTCGAGACAGGGGGCACCCACAGATACGCAGTATTTT | CASSLGSRQGAPTDTQYF
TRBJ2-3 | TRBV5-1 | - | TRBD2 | TGCGCCAGCCGGAGGGGTGGCGGGAGTAGCACAGATACGCACTATTTT | CASRRGGGSSTDTHYF
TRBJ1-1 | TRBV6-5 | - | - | TGTGCCAGCAGTCTTAGGGAGGGCCCGAGCATTGAGGCTTTCTTT | CASSLREGPSIEAFF
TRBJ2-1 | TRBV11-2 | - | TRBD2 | TGTGCCAGCAGCTTAGGAGGCGGGAGACTTGGTGGGCAGTCCTTC | CASSLGGGRLGGQSF
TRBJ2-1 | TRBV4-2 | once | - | TGTGCCAGCAGCTACGATGTAGGACTACCTAATGAGCAGTTCTTC | CASSYDVGLPNEQFF
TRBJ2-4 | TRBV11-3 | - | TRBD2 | TGTGTCAGCAGCTTAACTAGCGGGACAAACATTCAATACTTC | CVSSLTSGTNIQYF
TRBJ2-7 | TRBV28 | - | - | TGTGCCAGCAGTTTCTCCATGGAGCAGTACTTC | CASSFSMEQYF
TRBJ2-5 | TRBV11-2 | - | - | TGTGGCAGCAGCTCGAGAGGGGGGGCTCTACGAGAGACCCGGTACTTC | CGSSSRGGALRETRYF
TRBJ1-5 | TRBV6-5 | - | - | TGTGCCAGCAGCCCCTATGCTGATACGCAGCATTTT | CASSPYADTQHF
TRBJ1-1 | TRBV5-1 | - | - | TGCGCCAGCAGCTTCCGGGGCCCTGGGATGAACACTGAAGCTTTCTTT | CASSFRGPGMNTEAFF
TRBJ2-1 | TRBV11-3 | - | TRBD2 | TGTACCAGCAGCTTAGATCAAGGCGGGAGGGCCGGCTACAAAGAGCAGTTCTTC | CTSSLDQGGRAGYKEQFF
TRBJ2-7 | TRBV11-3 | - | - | TGTGCCAGCAGCCCGAACACGGGAGCGGCCTACGTGCAGTACTTC | CASSPNTGAAYVQYF
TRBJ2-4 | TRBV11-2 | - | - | TGTGCCAGCACCACTTCGGCGGTAGCCAAAAACATTCAGAACTTC | CASTTSAVAKNIQNF
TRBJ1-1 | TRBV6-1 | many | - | TGTGCCAGCAGTGAAGAGGTGAGGGGCTTGGGCACTGAAGCTTTCTTT | CASSEEVRGLGTEAFF
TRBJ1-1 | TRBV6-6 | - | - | TGTGGCAGCAGAAACACAGGATCTGAAGCTTTCTTT | CGSRNTGSEAFF
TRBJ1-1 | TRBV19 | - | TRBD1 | TGTGCCAGTAGCGAACCGGGACAGGGGGCGAGAAACACTGAAGCTTTCTTT | CASSEPGQGARNTEAFF
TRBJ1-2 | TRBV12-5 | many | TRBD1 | TGTGCTAGTGCCCAGGGGGCGAGTGGCTACACCTTC | CASAQGASGYTF
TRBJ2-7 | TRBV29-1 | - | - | TGCAGCGAGACTATTAGGGGGAGCACCTATGAGCAGTACTTC | CSETIRGSTYEQYF
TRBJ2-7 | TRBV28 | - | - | TGTGCCAGCAGTTTACCCACCAGGGGGGACGAGCAGTACTTC | CASSLPTRGDEQYF
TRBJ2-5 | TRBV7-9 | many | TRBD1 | TGTGCCAGCAGCCGGGGACAGGGGGAGACCCAGTACTTC | CASSRGQGETQYF
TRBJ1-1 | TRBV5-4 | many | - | TGTGCCAGCAGTCAGGCCACGTCGACTGAAGCTTTCTTT | CASSQATSTEAFF
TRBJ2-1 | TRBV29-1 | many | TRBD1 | TGCATCGGGACAGGAGAATTCAATGAGCAGTTCTTC | CIGTGEFNEQFF
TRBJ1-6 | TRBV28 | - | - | TGTGCCAGCAGTCCCCCGCGAAACCACGTCCCTAATTCACCCCTCCACTTT | CASSPPRNHVPNSPLHF
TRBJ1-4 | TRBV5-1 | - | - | TGCGCCAGCAGCTTGGGGACGGCTCCGGGAAAGGAACTGTTTTTT | CASSLGTAPGKELFF
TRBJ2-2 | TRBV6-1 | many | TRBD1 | TGTGCCAGCAGTACCCGGGACAGTAACACCGGGGAGCTGTTTTTT | CASSTRDSNTGELFF
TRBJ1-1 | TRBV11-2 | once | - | TGTGCCAGCCGCTTTAGAGACAGGAACGCTGAAGCTTTCTTT | CASRFRDRNAEAFF
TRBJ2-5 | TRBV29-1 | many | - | TGCAGCGTTGAAAACCAAGAGACCCAGTACTTC | CSVENQETQYF
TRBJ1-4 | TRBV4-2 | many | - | TGTGCCAGCAGCCAAGATGGGGGGGAGGTTCTTGAAAAACTGTTTTTT | CASSQDGGEVLEKLFF
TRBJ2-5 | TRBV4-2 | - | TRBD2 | TGTGCCAGCAGCCGAGCGGGAGAGGGAGAAGAGACTCAGTACTTC | CASSRAGEGEETQYF
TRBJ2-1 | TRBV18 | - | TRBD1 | TGTGCCAGCTCACCACCCTCAGGACAGGATCTCTACAATGAGCAGTTCTTC | CASSPPSGQDLYNEQFF
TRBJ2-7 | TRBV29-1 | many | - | TGCAGCGTTCGGAAAGGATACGAGCAGTACTTC | CSVRKGYEQYF
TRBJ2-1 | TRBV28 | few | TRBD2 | TGTGCCAGCAGTTTCCCGGTTTCGGGGGGCAATGAGCAGTTCTTC | CASSFPVSGGNEQFF
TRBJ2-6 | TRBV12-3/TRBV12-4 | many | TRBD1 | TGTGCCAGCAGGGCAAGACAGGGGAGAAAGGCTGGGGCCAACGTCCTGACTTTC | CASRARQGRKAGANVLTF
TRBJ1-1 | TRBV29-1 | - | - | TGCAGCGTTAATCTGCTCATGGACACTGAAGCTTTCTTT | CSVNLLMDTEAFF
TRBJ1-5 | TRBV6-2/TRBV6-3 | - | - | TGTGCCAGCAGTTCGGCCGGTGAGGTTCAGTCCCAGCATTTT | CASSSAGEVQSQHF
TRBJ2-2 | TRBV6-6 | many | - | TGTGCCAGCAGTTACCCTAGGGGGGAATCCCCCGGGGAGCTGTTTTTT | CASSYPRGESPGELFF
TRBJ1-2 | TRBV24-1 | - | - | TGCGCCACCAGTGGGGCGCGCGGCTGTACCTTC | CATSGARGCTF
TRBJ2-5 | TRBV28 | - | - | TGTGCCAGCAGTTTTTCGGCCCAGGAGACCATGTACTTC | CASSFSAQETMYF